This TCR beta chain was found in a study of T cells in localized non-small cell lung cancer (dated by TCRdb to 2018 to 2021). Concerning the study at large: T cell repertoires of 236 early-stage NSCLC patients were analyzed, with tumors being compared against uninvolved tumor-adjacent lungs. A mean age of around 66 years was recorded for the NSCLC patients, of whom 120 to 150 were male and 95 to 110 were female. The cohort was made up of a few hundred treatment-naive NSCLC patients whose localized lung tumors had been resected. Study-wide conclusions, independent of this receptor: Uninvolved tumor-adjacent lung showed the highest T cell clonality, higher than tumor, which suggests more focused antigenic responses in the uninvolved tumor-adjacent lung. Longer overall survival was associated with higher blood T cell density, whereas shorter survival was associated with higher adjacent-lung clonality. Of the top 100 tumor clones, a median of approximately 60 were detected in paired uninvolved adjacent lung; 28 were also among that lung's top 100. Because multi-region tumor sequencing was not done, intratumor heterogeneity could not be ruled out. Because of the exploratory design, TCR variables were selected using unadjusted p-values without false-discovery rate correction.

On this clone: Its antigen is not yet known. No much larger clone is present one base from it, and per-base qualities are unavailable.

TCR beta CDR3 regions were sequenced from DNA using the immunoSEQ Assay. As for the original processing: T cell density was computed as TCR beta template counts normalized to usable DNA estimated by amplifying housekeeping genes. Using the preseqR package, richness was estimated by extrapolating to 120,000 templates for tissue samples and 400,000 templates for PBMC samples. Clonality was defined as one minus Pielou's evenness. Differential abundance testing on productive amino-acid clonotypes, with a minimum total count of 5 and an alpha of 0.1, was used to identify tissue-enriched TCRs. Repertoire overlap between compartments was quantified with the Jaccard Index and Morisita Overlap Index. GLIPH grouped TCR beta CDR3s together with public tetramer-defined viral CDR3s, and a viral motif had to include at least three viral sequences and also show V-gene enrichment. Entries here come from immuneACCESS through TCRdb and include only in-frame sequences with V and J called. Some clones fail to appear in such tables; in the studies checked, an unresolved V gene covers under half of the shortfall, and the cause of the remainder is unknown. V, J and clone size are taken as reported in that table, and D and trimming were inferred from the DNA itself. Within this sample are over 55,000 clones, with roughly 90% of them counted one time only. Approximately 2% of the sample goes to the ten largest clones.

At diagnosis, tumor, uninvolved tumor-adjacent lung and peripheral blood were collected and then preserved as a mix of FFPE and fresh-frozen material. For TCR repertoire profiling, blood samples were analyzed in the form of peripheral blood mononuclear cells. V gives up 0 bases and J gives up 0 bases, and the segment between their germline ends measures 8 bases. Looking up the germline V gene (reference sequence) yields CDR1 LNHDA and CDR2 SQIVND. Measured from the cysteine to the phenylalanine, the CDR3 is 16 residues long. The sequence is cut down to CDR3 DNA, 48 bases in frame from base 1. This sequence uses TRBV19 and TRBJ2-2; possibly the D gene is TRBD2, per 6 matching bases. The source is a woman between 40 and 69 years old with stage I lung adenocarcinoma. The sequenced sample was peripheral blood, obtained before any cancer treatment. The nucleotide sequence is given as TGTGCCAGTAGTATAGATCTAGCGACGAACACCGGGGAGCTGTTTTTT. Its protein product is CASSIDLATNTGELFF.